This passage covers 26 T cell receptor beta chains from one sample sequenced in a study of blood T cell repertoires in COVID-19. Measured with immunoSEQ multiplex PCR; TCRdb has only the in-frame clones, and not every one. The sample records some 150,000 clones, about 80% being singletons. Sequencing was performed on peripheral blood. Every receptor here comes from a man between 60 and 75 years old with acute or convalescent COVID-19.

J is TRBJ1-1 and V is TRBV6-5; D might be TRBD1 (6 bases). The V and J ends lost 6 bases and 3 bases respectively, with 14 bases between them. Per germline, CDR1 MNHEY and CDR2 SVGAGI. The length of the CDR3 is 14 residues. The CDR3 coding sequence is TGTGCCAGCAGAAGGGGGGGCAGTTACACTGAAGCTTTCTTT. Amino acids: CASRRGGSYTEAFF.

The chain employs TRBV30 and TRBJ1-4; 9 nucleotides match TRBD1. With V trimmed by 3 bases and J by 4 bases, 6 bases remained unmatched. The CDR3 has 15 amino acids. Germline CDR1 and CDR2: GTSNPN and SVGIG (reference sequence). The CDR3 DNA sequence: TGTGCCTGGAGGCCCGGGACAGGGATTAATGAAAAACTGTTTTTT. This encodes CAWRPGTGINEKLFF.

In the case of this clone: The identical CDR3 is also encoded by other nucleotide sequences in the sample. V is TRBV29-1 and J is TRBJ2-7; 9 nucleotides line up with TRBD1. The CDR3 sequence is 14 residues long. Germline CDR1 is SQVTM and CDR2 is ANQGSEA. Trimming removed 4 bases from V and 4 bases from J; junction bases left unmatched: 8. The CDR3 region is CSVVVTGGTYEQYF. The CDR3 DNA reads as TGCAGCGTTGTAGTAACAGGGGGCACGTACGAGCAGTACTTC.

The V gene is TRBV6-6, the J gene TRBJ2-5; 11 bases match TRBD2. The CDR3 loop spans 16 amino acids. The trim removed 0 bases at V and 4 bases at J, leaving 4 bases unmatched. The germline gives CDR1 MNHNY, CDR2 SVGAGI (reference sequence). CDR3 in DNA: TGTGCCAGCAGTTACTCGCGGCTAGCGGGAGGAGAGACCCAGTACTTC. It specifies CASSYSRLAGGETQYF.

V is TRBV28 and J is TRBJ1-1; the match to TRBD1 covers 7 bases. The CDR3 spans 14 residues. The J segment lost 1 base and the V segment lost 7 bases, leaving 6 bases of the junction unmatched. CDR1 and CDR2 from the germline V gene are MDHEN and SYDVKM. The CDR3 bases are TGTGCCAGCACCTTAGGGGGCGGGAACACTGAAGCTTTCTTT. This encodes CASTLGGGNTEAFF.

V is TRBV7-7 and J is TRBJ2-3; TRBD2 matches at 10 bases. Unmatched junction bases numbered 9, after V lost 5 bases and J lost 4 bases. The CDR3 totals 16 residues. The V gene's germline CDR1 is SSHAT and CDR2 FNYEAQ (reference sequence). This CDR3 reads CASSLIAGGGADTQYF. DNA for the CDR3: TGTGCCAGCAGCCTTATAGCGGGGGGTGGCGCAGATACGCAGTATTTT.

The V call is TRBV28, the J call TRBJ2-7; TRBD2 might be the D (5 bases). Trimming cost V 7 bases and J 0 bases, with 22 bases left between them. The CDR3 has 17 residues. The germline V gene encodes CDR1 MDHEN and CDR2 SYDVKM. The CDR3 spells CASKGRAGAESSYEQYF. The DNA for the CDR3 is TGTGCCAGCAAGGGTAGGGCGGGCGCGGAAAGCTCCTACGAGCAGTACTTC.

The rearrangement links TRBV28 to TRBJ1-2; a possible D gene is TRBD1 (5 bases). CDR3 length: 14 amino acids. From germline, CDR1 is MDHEN and CDR2 SYDVKM. The ends were cut back, 5 bases at V and 4 bases at J, with 14 bases in the middle. The CDR3 DNA reads as TGTGCCAGCAGTCCCGGATGGACAACCTATGGCTACACCTTC. Encoded protein: CASSPGWTTYGYTF.

The genes are TRBV2 and TRBJ2-5, with 10 nucleotides matching TRBD2. The CDR3 covers 16 residues. Germline V gene data show CDR1 as SNHLY and CDR2 as FYNNEI. Trimming cost V 3 bases and J 5 bases; bases outside gene matches: 9. The CDR3 bases are TGTGCCAGCAGTGAGGGAGCGGGAGGGCCTGGGGAGACCCAGTACTTC. It encodes CASSEGAGGPGETQYF.

J is TRBJ1-1 and V is TRBV7-2, with D possibly being TRBD1 (5 bases). The CDR3 contains 13 residues. V shed 2 bases and J shed 8 bases, with 12 bases lying between them. Germline V gene sequence: CDR1 SGHTA, CDR2 FQGNSA. In DNA, the CDR3 is TGTGCCAGCAGCTTACAGACAGTAAGGGAAGCTTTCTTT. Residues: CASSLQTVREAFF.

The gene calls are TRBV7-2 and TRBJ2-1; 15 nucleotides match TRBD2. V gave up 3 bases and J gave up 6 bases; unmatched junction bases: 9. Germline V lookup: CDR1 SGHTA, CDR2 FQGNSA. This CDR3 comprises 18 residues. The CDR3 region has the DNA TGTGCCAGCAGCTTCGGGACTAGCGGGAGGCGGGTTGGCAATGAGCAGTTCTTC. It specifies CASSFGTSGRRVGNEQFF.

V gene TRBV19 combines with J gene TRBJ2-3, with D uncertain. From germline, CDR1 is LNHDA and CDR2 SQIVND (reference sequence). This CDR3 contains 15 residues. V lost 7 bases and J lost 4, with 18 bases in between. In DNA, the CDR3 is TGTGCCAGTATGCCGGGTTTGAATCGGGCAGATACGCAGTATTTT. It is translated as CASMPGLNRADTQYF. The full variable domain, completed using reference TRBV19 and TRBJ2-3, is DGGITQSPKYLFRKEGQNVTLSCEQNLNHDAMYWYRQDPGQGLRLIYYSQIVNDFQKGDIAEGYSVSREKKESFPLTVTSAQKNPTAFYLCASMPGLNRADTQYFGPGTRLTVL.

The chain carries TRBV4-3 and TRBJ1-4, with D possibly being TRBD1 (5 bases). CDR1 LGHNA and CDR2 YSLEER come from the germline V gene. V was clipped by 0 bases and J by 7 bases, with 12 bases between them. The CDR3 spans 15 residues. The CDR3 coding sequence is TGCGCCAGCAGCCAAGATATCAGGGAGGGTGAAAAACTGTTTTTT. Encoded protein: CASSQDIREGEKLFF.

This chain links TRBV4-3 with TRBJ1-4, with a tentative D call TRBD1 (6 bases). The CDR3 length is 18 residues. Trimming removed 0 bases from V and 4 bases from J, with 18 bases in between. CDR1 LGHNA and CDR2 YSLEER come from the germline V gene. The CDR3: CASSQDRGGANLNEKLFF. DNA of the CDR3: TGCGCCAGCAGCCAAGATCGGGGGGGGGCGAACCTTAATGAAAAACTGTTTTTT.

This clone was seen once. V and J are TRBV30 and TRBJ1-2; D is uncertain. V dropped 4 bases and J dropped 2 bases, with 8 bases sitting between them. The length of the CDR3 is 12 residues. Germline loops: CDR1 GTSNPN, CDR2 SVGIG (reference sequence). In nucleotides, the CDR3 is TGTGCCTGGATCGGGAACAACTATGGCTACACCTTC. As protein: CAWIGNNYGYTF. Together with reference TRBV30 and TRBJ1-2, the CDR3 gives the full variable domain: SQTIHQWPATLVQPVGSPLSLECTVEGTSNPNLYWYRQAAGRGLQLLFYSVGIGQISSEVPQNLSASRPQDRQFILSSKKLLLSDSGFYLCAWIGNNYGYTFGSGTRLTVV.

The J gene is TRBJ1-4, the V gene TRBV12-5; no reliable D call. In germline, CDR1 is LGHNT, CDR2 FRNRAP. The CDR3 is 14 amino acids. V shed 5 bases and J shed 7 bases, with 14 bases lying between them. For the CDR3, the DNA is TGTGCTAGTGGTGACTACAGTATTGGTGAAAAACTGTTTTTT. Translated: CASGDYSIGEKLFF.

This clone showed up just once. The chain recombines TRBV5-1 with TRBJ2-7; TRBD1 matches at 10 bases. The CDR3 sequence is 16 residues long. Germline V gene sequence: CDR1 SGHRS, CDR2 YFSETQ. V lost 0 bases to trimming and J lost 5 bases; unmatched junction nucleotides: 8. CDR3 sequence reads: CASSLAGQGVGNEQYF. CDR3 DNA sequence: TGCGCCAGCAGCTTGGCCGGACAGGGGGTAGGTAACGAGCAGTACTTC.

V and J are TRBV25-1 and TRBJ2-7; maybe TRBD2 (5 bases). Looked up from germline, CDR1 is MGHDK and CDR2 is SYGVNS. This CDR3 comprises 13 residues. V was cut by 6 bases and J by 6 bases, with 15 bases left in between. The DNA of the CDR3 is TGTGCCAGCAGCACTACCAGCCGGGGCGAGCAGTACTTC. Protein product: CASSTTSRGEQYF.

The chain links TRBV30 to TRBJ2-3, with D unresolved. V shed 2 bases and J shed 2 bases, with 14 bases lying between them. This CDR3 has 15 residues. CDR1 GTSNPN and CDR2 SVGIG come from the germline V gene (reference sequence). CDR3 sequence: CAWSRGRVPTDTQYF. CDR3 in DNA: TGTGCCTGGAGTCGCGGCCGGGTACCCACAGATACGCAGTATTTT.

This rearrangement joins TRBV7-2 to TRBJ1-5; the D gene is possibly TRBD1 (5 bases). V lost 5 bases and J 7 bases, leaving 12 bases between the germline ends. Germline V gene sequence: CDR1 SGHTA, CDR2 FQGNSA. CDR3 length: 13 residues. In DNA, the CDR3 is TGTGCCAGCAGCGGACGGCGGGGGCAGCCCCAGCATTTT. It translates to CASSGRRGQPQHF. The whole variable domain, filled in from reference TRBV7-2 and TRBJ1-5, reads GAGVSQSPSNKVTEKGKDVELRCDPISGHTALYWYRQSLGQGLEFLIYFQGNSAPDKSGLPSDRFSAERTGGSVSTLTIQRTQQEDSAVYLCASSGRRGQPQHFGDGTRLSIL.

This clone was counted a single time. V gene TRBV6-6 combines with J gene TRBJ2-7; TRBD1 aligns across 7 bases. Unmatched junction bases numbered 10, after V lost 8 bases and J lost 0 bases. The CDR3 loop spans 15 amino acids. The germline gives CDR1 MNHNY, CDR2 SVGAGI (reference sequence). DNA of the CDR3: TGTGCCAGCGGCCAGGGACAGCGAGCCTCCTACGAGCAGTACTTC. It is translated as CASGQGQRASYEQYF.

This chain connects TRBV5-8 to TRBJ2-7; D unclear. With 1 base removed from V and 1 base from J, the gap between germline ends came to 6 bases. The V gene's germline CDR1 is SGHTS and CDR2 YDEGEE. The CDR3 has 13 residues. CDR3 sequence reads: CASSLYSSYEQYF. In DNA form, the CDR3 reads TGTGCCAGCAGCTTGTACAGTTCCTACGAGCAGTACTTC.

This chain connects TRBV11-2 to TRBJ1-1; the D gene is possibly TRBD1 (5 bases). The V end was cut by 0 bases, the J end by 8 bases, with 10 bases between. The CDR3 is 13 amino acids. The germline CDR1 and CDR2 sequences are SGHAT and FQNNGV. The CDR3 loop reads CASSLDFRTEAFF. CDR3 DNA sequence: TGTGCCAGCAGCTTAGATTTCAGGACAGAAGCTTTCTTT.

The gene calls are TRBV7-9 and TRBJ1-2, with TRBD1 identical over 9 bases. Trimming removed 5 bases from V and 4 bases from J; junction bases left unmatched: 8. This CDR3 is built from 15 residues. Germline-derived CDR1 and CDR2 are SEHNR and FQNEAQ (reference sequence). CDR3 sequence reads: CASSQTGGKAYGYTF. The CDR3 nucleotides are TGTGCCAGCAGCCAGACAGGGGGTAAGGCCTATGGCTACACCTTC.

V is TRBV29-1 and J is TRBJ2-7; 8 bases agree with TRBD2. The CDR3 runs 14 residues. The germline V gene encodes CDR1 SQVTM and CDR2 ANQGSEA. The V segment lost 7 bases and the J segment 2 bases; nucleotides outside the gene matches: 10. This chain's CDR3 is CSATGGGSPYEQYF. DNA for the CDR3: TGCAGCGCTACGGGGGGGGGATCCCCCTACGAGCAGTACTTC.

The chain recombines TRBV7-8 with TRBJ1-1; no reliable D call. The CDR3 is made up of 14 amino acids. Trimming took off 5 bases at V and 0 bases at J, with 10 bases between the two ends. Germline V gives CDR1 SGHVS, CDR2 FQNEAQ. CDR3 bases: TGTGCCAGCAGCCCACAGAGTATGAACACTGAAGCTTTCTTT. It translates to CASSPQSMNTEAFF.